A single sample is the source of the 22 T cell receptor beta chains below, sequenced in a study of tumor-infiltrating lymphocytes in primary liver carcinoma. Total RNA (around 500 ng) served as template for TCR beta cDNA synthesis primed by a constant-region primer. ARM-PCR, slightly modified, supplied the TCR beta libraries through three nested multiplex PCR rounds. TRBV1-TRBV30 forward primers and a C-beta reverse primer were used in the first two PCR rounds, which each ran for about 10 cycles. TCRdb ran MiXCR on the multiplex PCR reads and lists one entry per CDR3 protein. The table records some 190,000 distinct CDR3 sequences, 50% to 75% of them present only once. Germline DNA was also extracted, while the blood RNA originated from unsorted whole blood. The specimen sequenced was peripheral blood. The receptors stem from a man between 40 and 49 years old with primary liver carcinoma and hepatitis B virus infection.

This chain connects TRBV6-1 to TRBJ1-1, with D hard to call. CDR3 length equals 16 residues. Trimming left V 4 bases short and J 1 base short, with 16 bases between. Germline CDR1 MNHNS, CDR2 SASEGT. The chain's CDR3 is CASSAFGVGGNTEAFF. The CDR3 DNA reads as TGTGCCAGCAGTGCATTCGGGGTAGGAGGGAACACTGAAGCTTTCTTT.

This clonotype has only a few counts. The V gene is TRBV5-1, the J gene TRBJ2-2, with D unclear. The V end was cut by 0 bases, the J end by 6 bases, with 12 bases between. CDR3 length: 15 residues. Per germline, CDR1 SGHRS and CDR2 YFSETQ. The DNA of the CDR3 is TGCGCCAGCAGCTTGGGGCAGGTAGACGCCGGGGAGCTGTTTTTT. It is translated as CASSLGQVDAGELFF.

The chain joins TRBV6-5 to TRBJ2-1, with TRBD2 matching 13 bases. CDR1 is MNHEY, CDR2 SVGAGI, per germline. J lost 9 bases, V lost 6 bases, and 5 bases had no gene match. This CDR3 spans 14 amino acids. The CDR3 loop is CASSQGLAGVEQFF. CDR3 DNA sequence: TGTGCCAGCAGCCAAGGACTAGCGGGGGTTGAGCAGTTCTTC.

This clonotype was seen at least ten times. The chain is built from TRBV11-3 and TRBJ2-3; 7 bases match TRBD1. The CDR3 has 15 amino acids. Germline CDR1 and CDR2: SGHNT and YENEEA. J lost 3 bases, V lost 6 bases, and 9 bases had no gene match. In DNA, the CDR3 is TGTGCCAGCAGTCCGGGACAGAAAGTAACAGATACGCAGTATTTT. Amino acids: CASSPGQKVTDTQYF. The full variable domain, rest sourced from reference TRBV11-3 and TRBJ2-3, is EAGVVQSPRYKIIEKKQPVAFWCNPISGHNTLYWYLQNLGQGPELLIRYENEEAVDDSQLPKDRFSAERLKGVDSTLKIQPAELGDSAVYLCASSPGQKVTDTQYFGPGTRLTVL.

V gene TRBV7-2 combines with J gene TRBJ1-2; D gene unclear. Trimming removed 1 base at V and 1 base at J, with 10 bases between. Per germline, CDR1 SGHTA and CDR2 FQGNSA. The CDR3 is made up of 15 amino acids. The CDR3 bases are TGTGCCAGCAGCTTAGGGGATTGTCATAACTATGGCTACACCTTC. Protein: CASSLGDCHNYGYTF.

This clonotype was seen many times. Here the CDR3 DNA reads TGCGCCAGCAGCGCCCAGGGCTCACTCCAAGAGACCCAGTACTTC. Translation: CASSAQGSLQETQYF. This chain links TRBV5-1 with TRBJ2-5, with a tentative D call TRBD1 (5 bases). Deletions cut 4 bases from V and 1 base from J, with 14 bases between. CDR1 and CDR2 (germline): SGHRS, YFSETQ. The CDR3 consists of 15 residues.

With respect to this clonotype: A much larger clone sits a single nucleotide away, making a read error possible. The V gene is TRBV11-3, the J gene TRBJ2-7, with 8 positions matching TRBD1. There are 14 residues in the CDR3. The V and J ends lost 7 bases and 1 base, in that order; junction bases with no gene match: 6. The germline V gene has CDR1 SGHNT and CDR2 YENEEA. This chain's CDR3 is CASNTGTGSYEQYF. CDR3 nucleotides: TGTGCCAGCAACACCGGGACAGGATCCTACGAGCAGTACTTC.

This clonotype has ten or more counts. The CDR3 coding sequence is TGTGCCAGCAGCCGAGCGGGAGTCGGCAATGAGCAGTTCTTC. It is translated as CASSRAGVGNEQFF. The chain uses TRBV11-2 and TRBJ2-1, with 8 bases fitting TRBD2. CDR3 length: 14 residues. Germline loops: CDR1 SGHAT, CDR2 FQNNGV. The V segment lost 5 bases and the J segment 6 bases; nucleotides outside the gene matches: 6.

This clonotype has a handful of counts. The V call is TRBV12-3 or TRBV12-4, the J call TRBJ2-5, with a possible D match to TRBD2 (7 bases). This CDR3 spans 14 amino acids. V was shortened by 4 bases and J by 7 bases, with 16 bases between the two germline ends. In DNA form, the CDR3 reads TGTGCCAGCAGTTACGGGGGGCTGAAGGGGACCCAGTACTTC. The encoded protein is CASSYGGLKGTQYF.

This clonotype was counted between two and nine times. The V call is TRBV6-5, the J call TRBJ2-1, with unresolved D. This CDR3 spans 13 amino acids. CDR1 is MNHEY and CDR2 is SVGAGI in the germline V gene. Trimming left V 6 bases short and J 6 bases short, with 12 bases between. The CDR3 nucleotides are TGTGCCAGCAGAACCCTTGAAGGCAATGAGCAGTTCTTC. Translating it yields CASRTLEGNEQFF.

The V and J genes are TRBV6-2 or TRBV6-3 and TRBJ1-5; D gene unclear. The CDR3 is 12 amino acids. Trimming took off 5 bases at V and 7 bases at J, with 9 bases between the two ends. Germline V lookup: CDR1 MNHEY, CDR2 SVGEGT. The CDR3 bases are TGTGCCAGCAGTCGTCTGGGGCAGCCCCAGCATTTT. Amino acid sequence: CASSRLGQPQHF.

This clonotype has more than one count but fewer than ten. The J gene is TRBJ1-1, the V gene TRBV12-3 or TRBV12-4; D gene uncertain. This CDR3 region has 11 residues. V lost 3 bases and J 7 bases, leaving 6 bases between the germline ends. CDR3 sequence: CASSFGVEAFF. Here the CDR3 DNA reads TGTGCCAGCAGTTTCGGCGTTGAAGCTTTCTTT.

Regarding this clonotype: A much larger clone differs from this one at a single base, so this may be a read error. The genes are TRBV11-2 and TRBJ2-1, with 8 bases aligning to TRBD2. The CDR3 has 15 amino acids. Unmatched junction bases numbered 20, after V lost 7 bases and J lost 15 bases. CDR1 is SGHAT, CDR2 FQNNGV, per germline. The DNA of the CDR3 is TGTGCCAGCACCTCAGCGGGGGTACCCCAGGGCCGGTCGTTCTTC. This codes for CASTSAGVPQGRSFF.

V usage is TRBV10-2 and J usage is TRBJ2-7, with D possibly TRBD2 on 5 matching bases. V was clipped by 4 bases and J by 3 bases, with 10 bases between them. The CDR3 runs to 13 residues. CDR1 WSHSY and CDR2 SAAADI come from the germline V gene. The CDR3 spells CASSAPGIYEQYF. CDR3 in DNA: TGCGCCAGCAGTGCGCCGGGGATCTACGAGCAGTACTTC.

For the CDR3, the DNA is TGCAGCGGTGGACTAACGGGATTGTCAAATGAGCAGTTCTTC. It is translated as CSGGLTGLSNEQFF. J is TRBJ2-1 and V is TRBV29-1; TRBD2 might be the D (6 bases). This CDR3 is 14 amino acids long. The V gene's germline CDR1 is SQVTM and CDR2 ANQGSEA. Between the trimmed V and J ends, which lost 7 bases and 7 bases, there was a span of 20 bases.

This clonotype was counted a few times. The J gene is TRBJ2-5, the V gene TRBV4-1, with D possibly called TRBD1 or TRBD2 (7 bases each). V gave up 1 base and J gave up 6 bases, with 15 bases separating them. Germline V lookup: CDR1 MGHRA, CDR2 YSYEKL. This CDR3 comprises 15 residues. The CDR3 reads CASSQGQGGAKTQYF. The CDR3 bases are TGCGCCAGCAGCCAAGGACAGGGAGGGGCGAAGACCCAGTACTTC.

The chain uses TRBV30 and TRBJ2-1; 8 nucleotides agree with TRBD2. Germline V CDR1 and CDR2: GTSNPN, SVGIG (reference sequence). The CDR3 contains 18 residues. Trimming removed 2 bases from V and 2 bases from J; junction bases left unmatched: 14. The CDR3: CAWSSTSLLADPYNEQFF. In DNA, the CDR3 is TGTGCCTGGAGTTCAACTTCCCTACTAGCGGATCCCTACAATGAGCAGTTCTTC.

The chain joins TRBV11-2 to TRBJ2-2; 8 bases are shared with TRBD2. This CDR3 region has 15 residues. Germline V gene data show CDR1 as SGHAT and CDR2 as FQNNGV. V was pared by 10 bases and J by 6 bases, with 13 bases of the junction left unmatched. The CDR3 sequence: CATSSGTRGSGELFF. CDR3 DNA sequence: TGTGCCACTAGCTCTGGGACTAGAGGGTCCGGGGAGCTGTTTTTT.

The sample holds one count of this clonotype. Relative to the germline gene, one junction end is altered; a read error may explain this. The rearrangement joins TRBV11-2 to TRBJ2-1; TRBD2 agrees at 10 bases. The CDR3 length is 20 residues. Germline V CDR1 and CDR2: SGHAT, FQNNGV. CDR3 in amino acids: CVSSLRVGSGRPRSYNVQFF. For the CDR3, the DNA is TGTGTCAGCAGCTTAAGGGTGGGTAGCGGGAGGCCTAGGTCCTACAATGTGCAGTTCTTC.

The chain employs TRBV6-1 and TRBJ1-5; D ambiguous. V lost 4 bases and J 1 base, leaving 17 bases between the germline ends. Germline-derived CDR1 and CDR2 are MNHNS and SASEGT. CDR3 size: 17 residues. The CDR3 sequence is CASSALGRGGSNQPQHF. Here the CDR3 DNA reads TGTGCCAGCAGTGCACTGGGTCGGGGTGGGAGCAATCAGCCCCAGCATTTT.

The chain is built from TRBV7-9 and TRBJ2-5; no reliable D call. This CDR3 is built from 12 residues. With 0 bases removed from V and 6 bases from J, the gap between germline ends came to 5 bases. Germline assignment: CDR1 SEHNR and CDR2 FQNEAQ (reference sequence). The CDR3 DNA reads as TGTGCCAGCAGCTTAGCTGCACAGACCCAGTACTTC. Its translation is CASSLAAQTQYF.

Regarding this clonotype: Being one base from a much bigger clone, this may be a read error. The genes are TRBV4-1 and TRBJ1-3, with TRBD1 as a possible D gene (6 bases). The CDR3 runs 19 residues. The V gene's germline CDR1 is MGHRA and CDR2 YSYEKL. Written as DNA, the CDR3 is TGCGCCAGCAGCCAAGATCTCTGGGAAGGGGGGAGGTCTGGAAACATCATATATTTT. This codes for CASSQDLWEGGRSGNIIYF.